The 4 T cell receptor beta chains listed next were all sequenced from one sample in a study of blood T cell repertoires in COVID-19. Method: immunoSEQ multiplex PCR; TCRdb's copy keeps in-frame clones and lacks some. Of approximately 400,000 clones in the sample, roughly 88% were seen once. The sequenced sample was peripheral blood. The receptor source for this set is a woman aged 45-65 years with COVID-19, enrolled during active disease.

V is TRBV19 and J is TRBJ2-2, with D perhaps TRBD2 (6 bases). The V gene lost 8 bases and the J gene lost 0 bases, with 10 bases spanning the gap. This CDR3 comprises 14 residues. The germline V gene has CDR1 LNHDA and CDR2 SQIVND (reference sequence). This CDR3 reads CASSGTPNTGELFF. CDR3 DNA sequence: TGTGCCAGTTCGGGGACTCCGAACACCGGGGAGCTGTTTTTT.

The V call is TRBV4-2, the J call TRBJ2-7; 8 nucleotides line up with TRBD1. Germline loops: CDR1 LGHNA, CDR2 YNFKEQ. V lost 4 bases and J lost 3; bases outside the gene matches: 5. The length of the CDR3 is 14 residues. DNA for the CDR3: TGTGCCAGCAGCCTCCGGGACAGGTTCTACGAGCAGTACTTC. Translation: CASSLRDRFYEQYF.

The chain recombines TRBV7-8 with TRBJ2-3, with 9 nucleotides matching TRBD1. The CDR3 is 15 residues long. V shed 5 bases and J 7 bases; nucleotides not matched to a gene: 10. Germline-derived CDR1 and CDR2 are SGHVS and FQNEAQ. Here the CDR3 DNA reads TGTGCCAGCAGCCTCGAACAGGGGGCGAGAAATACGCAGTATTTT. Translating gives CASSLEQGARNTQYF. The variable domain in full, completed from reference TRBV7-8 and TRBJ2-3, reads GAGVSQSPRYKVAKRGQDVALRCDPISGHVSLFWYQQALGQGPEFLTYFQNEAQLDKSGLPSDRFFAERPEGSVSTLKIQRTQQEDSAVYLCASSLEQGARNTQYFGPGTRLTVL.

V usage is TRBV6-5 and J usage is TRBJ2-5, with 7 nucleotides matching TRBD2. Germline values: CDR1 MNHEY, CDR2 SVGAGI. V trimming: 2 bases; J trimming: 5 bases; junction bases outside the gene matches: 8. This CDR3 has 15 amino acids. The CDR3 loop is CASSYPSGEGETQYF. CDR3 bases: TGTGCCAGCAGTTACCCCTCGGGGGAGGGCGAGACCCAGTACTTC.